The source of this TCR beta chain is a study of Ad26.COV2.S vaccination and SARS-CoV-2 variants. Overall study context: In the study, Ad26.COV2.S was injected intramuscularly once, or twice 56 days apart.

This CDR3 is built from 14 residues. Germline loops: CDR1 SGHAT, CDR2 FQNNGV. The V segment lost 5 bases and the J segment 5 bases; nucleotides outside the gene matches: 5. The treatment here: roughly 18 received Ad26.COV2.S at low or high dose, single or two shots; roughly 5 received placebo; per-sample allocation not given. The investigators took samples on day 63 after the first vaccine or placebo injection. In Boston, an adult donor aged 18-55 years took part. An Ad26 vector expressing Wuhan-strain SARS-CoV-2 spike constituted the vaccine. The data were produced by immunoSEQ multiplex PCR, yet TCRdb's version contains in-frame clones alone and is incomplete. The table has 350,000 to 500,000 clones, about 90% seen once; the top ten hold about 4.1%.

The chain has TRBV11-2 and TRBJ2-5; 10 bases line up with TRBD1. Sequences were derived from peripheral blood, sampled in a trial of Ad26.COV2.S vaccine versus placebo. The source is a person aged 18-60 years who received the Ad26.COV2.S COVID-19 vaccine or a placebo. The CDR3 coding sequence is TGTGCCAGCAGCCGGGACAGGGGTTGGGAGACCCAGTACTTC. Its protein is CASSRDRGWETQYF.